This paragraph reports one T cell receptor (beta chain). The length of the CDR3 is 15 residues. Trimming cost V 5 bases and J 4 bases; bases outside gene matches: 9. Germline V gene data show CDR1 as MDHEN and CDR2 as SYDVKM. Measured with immunoSEQ multiplex PCR; TCRdb has only the in-frame clones, and not every one. Of about 25,000 clones listed, roughly 80% were seen once; the top ten hold around 8.9%. The data were obtained in a study of somatic mutations in cytotoxic T cells in rheumatoid arthritis. The rearrangement joins TRBV28 to TRBJ1-1, with TRBD1 matching 8 bases. Sequenced material: CD8+ T cells sorted from blood. This TCR was recovered from a woman under 30 in good health. This CDR3 is CASSLPTGEGTEAFF. CDR3 coding DNA: TGTGCCAGCAGTCTCCCGACAGGGGAGGGCACTGAAGCTTTCTTT.